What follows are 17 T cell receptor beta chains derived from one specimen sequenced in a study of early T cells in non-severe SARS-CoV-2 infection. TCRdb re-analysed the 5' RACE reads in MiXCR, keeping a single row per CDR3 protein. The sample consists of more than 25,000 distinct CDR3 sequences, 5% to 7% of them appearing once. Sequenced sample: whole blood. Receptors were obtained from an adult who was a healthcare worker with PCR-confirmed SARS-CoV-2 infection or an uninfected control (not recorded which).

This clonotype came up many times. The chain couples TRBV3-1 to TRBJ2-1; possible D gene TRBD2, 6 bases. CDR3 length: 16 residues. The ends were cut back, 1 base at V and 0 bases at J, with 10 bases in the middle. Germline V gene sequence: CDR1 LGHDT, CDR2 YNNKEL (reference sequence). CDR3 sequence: CASSQGLVGSYNEQFF. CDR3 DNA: TGTGCCAGCAGCCAAGGACTAGTAGGCTCCTACAATGAGCAGTTCTTC.

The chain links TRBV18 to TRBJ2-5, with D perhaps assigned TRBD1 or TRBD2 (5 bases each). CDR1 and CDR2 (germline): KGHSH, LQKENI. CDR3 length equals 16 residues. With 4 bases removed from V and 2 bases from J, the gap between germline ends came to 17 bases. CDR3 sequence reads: CASSRGMGQLQETQYF. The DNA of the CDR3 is TGTGCCAGCTCACGGGGGATGGGGCAGCTACAAGAGACCCAGTACTTC.

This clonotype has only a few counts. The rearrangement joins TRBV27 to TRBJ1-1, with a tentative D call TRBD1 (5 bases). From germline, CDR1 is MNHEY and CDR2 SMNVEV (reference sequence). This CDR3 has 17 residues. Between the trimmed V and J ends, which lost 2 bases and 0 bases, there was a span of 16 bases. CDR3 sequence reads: CASSLQGSGVMNTEAFF. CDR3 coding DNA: TGTGCCAGCAGTTTACAGGGATCGGGGGTGATGAACACTGAAGCTTTCTTT.

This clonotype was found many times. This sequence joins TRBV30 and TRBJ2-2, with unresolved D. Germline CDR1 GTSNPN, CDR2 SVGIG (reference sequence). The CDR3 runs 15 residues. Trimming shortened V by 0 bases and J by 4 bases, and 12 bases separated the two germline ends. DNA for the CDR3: TGTGCCTGGAGTGTTGGGGTGGCGAGCACCGGGGAGCTGTTTTTT. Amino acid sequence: CAWSVGVASTGELFF.

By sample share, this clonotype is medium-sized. The CDR3 protein is CASSLVQGGSPLHF. DNA for the CDR3: TGTGCCAGCAGCTTAGTACAGGGCGGTTCACCCCTCCACTTT. This chain connects TRBV7-2 to TRBJ1-6; possible D gene TRBD1, 6 bases. This CDR3 region has 14 residues. V dropped 1 base and J dropped 9 bases, with 10 bases sitting between them. The germline CDR1 and CDR2 sequences are SGHTA and FQGNSA.

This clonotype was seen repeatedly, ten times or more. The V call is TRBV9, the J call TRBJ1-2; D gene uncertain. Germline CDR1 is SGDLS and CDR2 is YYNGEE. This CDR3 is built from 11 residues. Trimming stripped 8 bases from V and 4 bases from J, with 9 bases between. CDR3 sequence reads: CARPHGYGYTF. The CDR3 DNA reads TGTGCCAGACCCCACGGCTATGGCTACACCTTC.

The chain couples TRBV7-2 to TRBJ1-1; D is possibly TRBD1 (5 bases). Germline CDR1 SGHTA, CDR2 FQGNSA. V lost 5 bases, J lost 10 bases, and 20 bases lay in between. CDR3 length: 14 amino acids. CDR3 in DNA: TGTGCCAGCAGCCCCTGGGACTCGAGAAGGGGAGCTTTCTTT. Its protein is CASSPWDSRRGAFF.

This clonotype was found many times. The DNA for the CDR3 is TGTGCCAGCAGCCCAGGGTACATGAACACTGAAGCTTTCTTT. Amino acid sequence: CASSPGYMNTEAFF. The V and J genes are TRBV9 and TRBJ1-1; TRBD1 is a possible D gene (5 bases). CDR1 and CDR2 (germline): SGDLS, YYNGEE. CDR3 size: 14 residues. With 4 bases removed from V and 0 bases from J, the gap between germline ends came to 10 bases.

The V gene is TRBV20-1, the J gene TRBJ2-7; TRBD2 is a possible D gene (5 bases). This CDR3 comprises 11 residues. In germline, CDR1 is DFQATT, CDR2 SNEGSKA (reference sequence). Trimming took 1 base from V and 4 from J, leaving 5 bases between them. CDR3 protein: CSARGGYEQYF. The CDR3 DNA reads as TGCAGTGCTAGAGGCGGGTACGAGCAGTACTTC.

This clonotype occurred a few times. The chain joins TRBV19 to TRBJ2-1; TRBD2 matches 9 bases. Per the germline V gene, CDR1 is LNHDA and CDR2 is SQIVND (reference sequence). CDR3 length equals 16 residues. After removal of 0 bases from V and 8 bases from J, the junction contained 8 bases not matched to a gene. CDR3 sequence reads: CASSIDLASGAYEQFF. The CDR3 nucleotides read TGTGCCAGTAGTATAGATCTGGCTAGCGGGGCATATGAGCAGTTCTTC.

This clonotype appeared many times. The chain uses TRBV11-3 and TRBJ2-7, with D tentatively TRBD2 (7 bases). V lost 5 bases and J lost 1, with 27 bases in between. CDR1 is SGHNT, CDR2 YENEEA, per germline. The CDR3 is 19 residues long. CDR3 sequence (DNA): TGTGCCAGCAGCCAATTGCGGGGGCCGCGTTTTTCTGGTTCCTACGAGCAGTACTTC. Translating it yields CASSQLRGPRFSGSYEQYF. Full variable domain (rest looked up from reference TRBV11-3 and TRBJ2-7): EAGVVQSPRYKIIEKKQPVAFWCNPISGHNTLYWYLQNLGQGPELLIRYENEEAVDDSQLPKDRFSAERLKGVDSTLKIQPAELGDSAVYLCASSQLRGPRFSGSYEQYFGPGTRLTVT.

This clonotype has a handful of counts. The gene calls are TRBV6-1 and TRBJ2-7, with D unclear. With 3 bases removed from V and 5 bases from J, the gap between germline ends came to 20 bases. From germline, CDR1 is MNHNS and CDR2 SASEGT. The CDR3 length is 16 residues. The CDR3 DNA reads TGTGCCAGCAGTGACAAACCCACCCGCCGGAGAGACGAGCAGTACTTC. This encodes CASSDKPTRRRDEQYF.

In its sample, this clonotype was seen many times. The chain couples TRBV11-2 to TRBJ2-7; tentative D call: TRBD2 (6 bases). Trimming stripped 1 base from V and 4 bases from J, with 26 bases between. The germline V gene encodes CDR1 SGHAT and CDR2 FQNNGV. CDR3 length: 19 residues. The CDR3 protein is CASSLVLGTPTYRVYEQYF. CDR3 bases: TGTGCCAGCAGCTTAGTCTTGGGGACTCCTACCTATCGGGTTTACGAGCAGTACTTC.

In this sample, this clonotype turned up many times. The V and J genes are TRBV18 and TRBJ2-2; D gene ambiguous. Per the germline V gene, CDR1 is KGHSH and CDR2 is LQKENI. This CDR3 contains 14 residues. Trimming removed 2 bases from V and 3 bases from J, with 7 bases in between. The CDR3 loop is CASSPVGYTGELFF. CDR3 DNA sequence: TGTGCCAGCTCACCAGTGGGTTACACCGGGGAGCTGTTTTTT.

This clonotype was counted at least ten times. The CDR3 reads CASSLVGYEAFF. CDR3 DNA sequence: TGCGCCAGCAGCTTGGTGGGTTATGAAGCTTTCTTT. The V and J genes are TRBV5-1 and TRBJ1-1; D remains ambiguous. CDR1 and CDR2 from the germline V gene are SGHRS and YFSETQ. The CDR3 runs to 12 residues. Deletions cut 0 bases from V and 7 bases from J, with 7 bases between.

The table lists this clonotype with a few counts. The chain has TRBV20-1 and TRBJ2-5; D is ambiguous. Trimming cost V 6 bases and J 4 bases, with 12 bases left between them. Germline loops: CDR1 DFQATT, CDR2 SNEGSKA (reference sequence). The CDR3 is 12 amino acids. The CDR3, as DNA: TGCAGTGCGAGAAAGCAGCCAGAGACCCAGTACTTC. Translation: CSARKQPETQYF.

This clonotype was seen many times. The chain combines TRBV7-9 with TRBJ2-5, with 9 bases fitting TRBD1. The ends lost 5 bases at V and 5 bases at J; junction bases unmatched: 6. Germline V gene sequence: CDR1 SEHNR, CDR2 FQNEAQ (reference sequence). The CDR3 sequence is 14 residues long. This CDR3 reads CASSATGGGETQYF. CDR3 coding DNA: TGTGCCAGCAGCGCTACAGGGGGCGGTGAGACCCAGTACTTC.